The 19 T cell receptor beta chains below come from one sample, sequenced in a study of blood T cell repertoires in COVID-19. The method was immunoSEQ multiplex PCR; TCRdb's version includes in-frame clones alone and lacks a portion of them. The sample holds some 150,000 clones, around 83% seen once. The source material was peripheral blood. The receptors stem from a woman older than 75 with acute or convalescent COVID-19.

This chain uses TRBV28 with TRBJ1-2, with D hard to call. Germline lookup yields CDR1 MDHEN and CDR2 SYDVKM. With 9 bases removed from V and 1 base from J, the gap between germline ends came to 12 bases. This CDR3 is 13 amino acids long. The CDR3 coding sequence is TGTGCCAGTACCATAACAGATAACTATGGCTACACCTTC. It yields the protein CASTITDNYGYTF.

The rearrangement links TRBV4-1 to TRBJ1-1; possibly TRBD1 for D (6 bases). The V end was cut by 2 bases, the J end by 1 base, with 20 bases between. CDR1 MGHRA and CDR2 YSYEKL come from the germline V gene. The CDR3 spans 18 residues. In DNA, the CDR3 is TGCGCCAGCAGCCAATACTCCCTCAGGGGTGCGGGGAACACTGAAGCTTTCTTT. Protein: CASSQYSLRGAGNTEAFF.

The chain has TRBV5-4 and TRBJ2-5, with D tentatively TRBD2 (7 bases). The CDR3 covers 14 residues. Germline loops: CDR1 SGHNT, CDR2 YYREEE (reference sequence). V was clipped by 4 bases and J by 9 bases, with 19 bases between them. In DNA, the CDR3 is TGTGCCAGCAGCCGACAGGCCGGCCGGGGGGCCCAGTACTTC. This gives the protein CASSRQAGRGAQYF.

This chain uses TRBV2 with TRBJ2-3; D is ambiguous. Germline CDR1 and CDR2: SNHLY and FYNNEI. V was shortened by 6 bases and J by 6 bases, with 16 bases between the two germline ends. The CDR3 is 14 residues long. The DNA of the CDR3 is TGTGCCAGCAGCTTAGAAGCCCGAACGGATACGCAGTATTTT. Protein: CASSLEARTDTQYF.

The chain is built from TRBV5-8 and TRBJ1-5, with 7 bases lining up with TRBD1. The CDR3 length is 15 residues. The V gene's germline CDR1 is SGHTS and CDR2 YDEGEE. The trim removed 4 bases at V and 4 bases at J, leaving 8 bases unmatched. In DNA form, the CDR3 reads TGTGCCAGCAGCCCCTCGGGGACAGTAAATCAGCCCCAGCATTTT. As protein: CASSPSGTVNQPQHF.

V usage is TRBV7-8 and J usage is TRBJ1-3; maybe TRBD1 (6 bases). V lost 3 bases, J lost 0 bases, and 12 bases lay in between. The germline V gene has CDR1 SGHVS and CDR2 FQNEAQ. The CDR3 is made up of 16 amino acids. This chain's CDR3 is CASSFIQGDSGNTIYF. The CDR3 coding sequence is TGTGCCAGCAGCTTTATACAGGGAGACTCTGGAAACACCATATATTTT.

The J gene is TRBJ1-1, the V gene TRBV14; D is ambiguous. Trimming stripped 0 bases from V and 5 bases from J, with 10 bases between. CDR1 is SGHDN, CDR2 FVKESK, per germline. The CDR3 consists of 14 residues. Written as DNA, the CDR3 is TGTGCCAGCAGCCAAGATCTACGGGGAACTGAAGCTTTCTTT. It codes for CASSQDLRGTEAFF.

This rearrangement joins TRBV27 to TRBJ2-3, with unresolved D. This CDR3 has 17 residues. Germline V CDR1 and CDR2: MNHEY, SMNVEV (reference sequence). Trimming took 3 bases from V and 6 from J, leaving 22 bases between them. CDR3 residues: CASSFSHPGFLTDTQYF. CDR3 sequence (DNA): TGTGCCAGCAGTTTTTCCCACCCAGGATTCTTGACCGATACGCAGTATTTT.

The CDR3 sequence is CASSRAGTGGNEAFF. Here the CDR3 DNA reads TGCGCCAGCAGCCGAGCCGGGACAGGGGGCAATGAAGCTTTCTTT. The chain carries TRBV5-1 and TRBJ1-1; 12 nucleotides line up with TRBD1. CDR3 length: 15 residues. V trimming: 4 bases; J trimming: 7 bases; junction bases outside the gene matches: 8. Germline values: CDR1 SGHRS, CDR2 YFSETQ.

This clone showed up just once. The V and J genes are TRBV5-1 and TRBJ2-3; 9 bases map to TRBD1. The CDR3 is 15 amino acids. Per the germline V gene, CDR1 is SGHRS and CDR2 is YFSETQ. V gave up 4 bases and J gave up 3 bases; unmatched junction bases: 6. DNA of the CDR3: TGCGCCAGCAGCGGGGGGACAGGGTGGACAGATACGCAGTATTTT. It encodes CASSGGTGWTDTQYF.

The rearrangement uses TRBV18 and TRBJ1-1; 11 bases are shared with TRBD1. The junction had 5 bases not matched to a gene; V was cut back by 2 bases and J by 3 bases. The CDR3 sequence is 16 residues long. The germline gives CDR1 KGHSH, CDR2 LQKENI. CDR3 nucleotides: TGTGCCAGCTCACCAGGGACAGGGGGTGGTTACACTGAAGCTTTCTTT. This translates into CASSPGTGGGYTEAFF.

The chain is built from TRBV28 and TRBJ2-2, with D tentatively TRBD2 (6 bases). The V gene's germline CDR1 is MDHEN and CDR2 SYDVKM. V lost 4 bases, J lost 3 bases, and 15 bases lay in between. The CDR3 contains 16 residues. The CDR3 sequence: CASSSGLRRDTGELFF. CDR3 coding DNA: TGTGCCAGCAGTTCCGGCCTTCGGAGGGACACCGGGGAGCTGTTTTTT.

J is TRBJ2-5 and V is TRBV3-1 (or the pseudogene TRBV3-2); TRBD2 might be the D (5 bases). Germline V lookup: CDR1 LGHDT, CDR2 YNNKEL (reference sequence). The V gene lost 4 bases and the J gene lost 3 bases, with 6 bases spanning the gap. The CDR3 consists of 12 residues. The CDR3 DNA is TGTGCCAGCAGCCGGGGAGAAGAGACCCAGTACTTC. Translated, it gives CASSRGEETQYF.

The chain couples TRBV21-1 to TRBJ1-2; the table's D call TRBD1 went unverified against the DNA. TRBV21-1 is recorded as a pseudogene. This CDR3 has 12 residues. The CDR3 loop is CASSKHCLGAHF. The CDR3 DNA is TGTGCCAGCAGCAAACACTGTCTGGGGGCCCACTTC.

This clone has just a few counts. V gene TRBV1 combines with J gene TRBJ2-7; the table's D call, TRBD2, has no DNA check behind it. TRBV1 is deemed a pseudogene. The CDR3 has 20 amino acids. CDR3 in amino acids: CTSSQEQGLAGWRPTYEQYF. The CDR3 nucleotides read TGCACCAGCAGCCAAGAGCAGGGACTAGCGGGTTGGCGTCCCACCTACGAGCAGTACTTC.

The chain uses TRBV4-1 and TRBJ2-7; TRBD2 matches at 10 bases. Losses at the gene ends were 0 bases for V and 3 bases for J; bases not matched to a gene: 8. The CDR3 sequence is 17 residues long. The germline gives CDR1 MGHRA, CDR2 YSYEKL. This CDR3 is CASSQERLAGPDYEQYF. The CDR3 nucleotides read TGCGCCAGCAGCCAAGAAAGACTAGCGGGCCCTGACTACGAGCAGTACTTC.

This clone has more than one count but fewer than ten. The CDR3 DNA reads as TGTGCCAGCAGCTTAGAGGGACAGAGGGCTTACGAGCAGTACTTC. It yields the protein CASSLEGQRAYEQYF. The rearrangement links TRBV7-9 to TRBJ2-7; 7 bases line up with TRBD1. V lost 1 base and J lost 4; bases outside the gene matches: 7. The CDR3 has 15 amino acids. Germline CDR1 reads SEHNR; CDR2 reads FQNEAQ (reference sequence).

A single count supports this clone. V usage is TRBV27 and J usage is TRBJ2-3, with D hard to call. The CDR3 has 12 amino acids. The V gene lost 6 bases and the J gene lost 5 bases, with 9 bases spanning the gap. Germline V gene sequence: CDR1 MNHEY, CDR2 SMNVEV (reference sequence). DNA for the CDR3: TGTGCCAGCAGCAACAACCGAGATACGCAGTATTTT. Translation gives CASSNNRDTQYF.

The chain is built from TRBV7-8 and TRBJ2-1; 11 positions match TRBD1. CDR1 SGHVS and CDR2 FQNEAQ come from the germline V gene. The CDR3 is 16 residues long. V trimming: 8 bases; J trimming: 4 bases; junction bases outside the gene matches: 10. In DNA form, the CDR3 reads TGTGCCAGCGGCTACTCCGGGACAGGGGGGTACAATGAGCAGTTCTTC. The encoded protein is CASGYSGTGGYNEQFF.